The sample holds a few counts of the clone carrying this T cell receptor (beta chain). The antigen remains unidentified. This sample was taken from a study of beta chain features in type 1 diabetes. General study findings and limits: Shorter TCRB CDR3s, moderately but significantly so, marked every one of the four CD4+ subsets in Type 1 diabetes patients.

Of the isolated RNA, all was reverse transcribed, and so the sequenced material was expressed TCRB transcripts. The assay was immunoSEQ multiplex PCR, and TCRdb's table has in-frame clones only and misses some. The data contain 250,000 or so clones, roughly 20% of them seen just once; the ten biggest clones take up around 0.029%. Deletions cut 0 bases from V and 7 bases from J, with 12 bases between. Germline loops: CDR1 SGHDN, CDR2 FVKESK. The CDR3 has 15 residues. The gene calls are TRBV14 and TRBJ2-2; D perhaps matches TRBD2 (6 bases). The sequence came from a woman aged 40 to 55 with type 1 diabetes. The sequencing input was naive CD4+ T cells from blood. For the CDR3, the DNA is TGTGCCAGCAGCCAAGAAGGAGGGAGAAGCGGGGAGCTGTTTTTT. This codes for CASSQEGGRSGELFF.